This passage covers 6 T cell receptor beta chains from one sample sequenced in a study of monozygotic twins with inflammatory bowel disease. For each CDR3 protein, TCRdb gives one entry from its re-call of the 5' RACE reads, without DNA. The sample table sets out about 160,000 distinct CDR3 sequences. Sample: blood. The receptors derive from a human donor with ulcerative colitis or Crohn's disease, or a healthy co-twin of an affected twin (not recorded which).

V is TRBV7-9 and J is TRBJ2-3. The CDR3 covers 14 residues. Looked up from germline, CDR1 is SEHNR and CDR2 is FQNEAQ (reference sequence). CDR3 sequence reads: CASSLTTTVDTQYF.

This sequence joins TRBV6-2 or TRBV6-3 and TRBJ2-7; as DNA is missing, the TRBD1 call by TCRdb cannot be tested. The CDR3 is made up of 14 amino acids. Germline loops: CDR1 MNHEY, CDR2 SVGEGT. CDR3 residues: CASSQGDTTYEQYF.

The chain has TRBV20-1 and TRBJ1-1; TCRdb's assignment of TRBD1 cannot be checked, as there is no DNA. The germline CDR1 and CDR2 sequences are DFQATT and SNEGSKA (reference sequence). The CDR3 totals 13 residues. The CDR3 protein is CSALGVGNTEAFF.

The chain joins TRBV20-1 to TRBJ2-1. This CDR3 spans 12 amino acids. In germline, CDR1 is DFQATT, CDR2 SNEGSKA (reference sequence). The CDR3 is CSARDPRNEQFF.

The V gene is TRBV25-1, the J gene TRBJ2-1. The CDR3 runs to 11 residues. Germline V gene lookup returns CDR1 MGHDK and CDR2 SYGVNS. CDR3 loop: CASSDGMGQFF.

This chain connects TRBV6-5 to TRBJ1-2. The CDR3 length is 13 residues. Germline V gene lookup returns CDR1 MNHEY and CDR2 SVGAGI. CDR3 amino acids: CASSYLGNYGYTF.